Each of the 20 T cell receptor beta chains below was sequenced from the same sample in a study of patients and donors after allogeneic stem cell transplantation. MiXCR, run by TCRdb on the RT-PCR reads, gives a single entry per CDR3 protein. This sample yields about 230,000 distinct CDR3 sequences, of which around an eighth are seen a single time; 11% belongs to the top ten. The source material was blood, either unsorted or a sorted T cell fraction (not recorded which). All receptors derive from a human donor who was either an allogeneic HSCT recipient or a stem cell or donor lymphocyte infusion donor (not recorded which). It is not recorded whose cells these are; they may come from a transplant donor.

V is TRBV29-1 and J is TRBJ2-3, with TRBD2 as a possible D gene (6 bases). Germline V gene sequence: CDR1 SQVTM, CDR2 ANQGSEA. This CDR3 contains 13 residues. Trimming cost V 0 bases and J 3 bases, with 7 bases left between them. The CDR3 DNA reads TGCAGCGTTGAAGAGGGGGGAACAGATACGCAGTATTTT. Translation: CSVEEGGTDTQYF.

This clonotype was seen only a few times. This chain links TRBV10-2 with TRBJ2-3; TRBD2 matches at 15 bases. The germline CDR1 and CDR2 sequences are WSHSY and SAAADI. CDR3 size: 16 residues. Trimming removed 6 bases from V and 3 bases from J; junction bases left unmatched: 4. Written as DNA, the CDR3 is TGCGCCAGCAGGGGACTAGCGGGGGGAGGGACAGATACGCAGTATTTT. Its protein is CASRGLAGGGTDTQYF.

This chain joins TRBV13 and TRBJ2-7, with TRBD2 matching over 9 bases. The CDR3 totals 16 residues. The J segment lost 2 bases and the V segment lost 5 bases, leaving 10 bases of the junction unmatched. Per the germline V gene, CDR1 is PRHDT and CDR2 is FYEKMQ (reference sequence). The CDR3 region is CASSPRLAEHTYEQYF. DNA for the CDR3: TGTGCCAGCAGCCCCCGACTAGCGGAACACACCTACGAGCAGTACTTC.

The chain carries TRBV29-1 and TRBJ2-5, with D hard to call. Trimming pared 7 bases from V and 2 bases from J, leaving 20 bases between. The CDR3 loop spans 15 amino acids. The germline CDR1 and CDR2 sequences are SQVTM and ANQGSEA. As DNA, the CDR3 is TGCAGCGCAAGAGAGCGTATGGCCCCTCAAGAGACCCAGTACTTC. This gives the protein CSARERMAPQETQYF.

Many counts were recorded for this clonotype. This chain uses TRBV19 with TRBJ1-1; D remains ambiguous. There are 12 residues in the CDR3. V lost 6 bases and J lost 5, with 10 bases in between. CDR1 and CDR2 from the germline V gene are LNHDA and SQIVND (reference sequence). CDR3 DNA: TGTGCCAGTAGCTTGATGAGTACTGAAGCTTTCTTT. It is translated as CASSLMSTEAFF. Together with reference TRBV19 and TRBJ1-1, the CDR3 gives the full variable domain: DGGITQSPKYLFRKEGQNVTLSCEQNLNHDAMYWYRQDPGQGLRLIYYSQIVNDFQKGDIAEGYSVSREKKESFPLTVTSAQKNPTAFYLCASSLMSTEAFFGQGTRLTVV.

This clonotype was detected a few times. Its ends do not fully match the called genes, so a read error is possible. This sequence joins TRBV7-7 and TRBJ2-1, with a possible D match to TRBD2 (6 bases). CDR3 length: 14 amino acids. The germline V gene has CDR1 SSHAT and CDR2 FNYEAQ (reference sequence). CDR3 sequence: CASSLDQRVKEVFF. CDR3 DNA: TGTGCTAGCAGCTTAGACCAGCGGGTCAAAGAGGTGTTCTTC.

Ten or more counts support this clonotype. The V call is TRBV9, the J call TRBJ1-1; D remains unclear. V dropped 4 bases and J dropped 8 bases, with 9 bases sitting between them. The CDR3 has 11 amino acids. CDR1 and CDR2 (germline): SGDLS, YYNGEE. The CDR3 loop is CASSPDLEAFF. In DNA, the CDR3 is TGTGCCAGCAGCCCGGATTTGGAAGCTTTCTTT. The entire variable domain, with the rest obtained from reference TRBV9 and TRBJ1-1, is as follows: DSGVTQTPKHLITATGQRVTLRCSPRSGDLSVYWYQQSLDQGLQFLIQYYNGEERAKGNILERFSAQQFPDLHSELNLSSLELGDSALYFCASSPDLEAFFGQGTRLTVV.

This clonotype was observed many times. The genes are TRBV5-1 and TRBJ2-3; no clear D. CDR1 is SGHRS and CDR2 is YFSETQ in the germline V gene. This CDR3 has 13 amino acids. With 3 bases removed from V and 0 bases from J, the gap between germline ends came to 5 bases. This chain's CDR3 is CASSSTSTDTQYF. The CDR3 DNA reads TGCGCCAGCAGCTCAACTAGCACAGATACGCAGTATTTT.

This clonotype was seen a handful of times. V usage is TRBV25-1 and J usage is TRBJ1-4; no clear D. The V gene's germline CDR1 is MGHDK and CDR2 SYGVNS. V was pared by 3 bases and J by 8 bases, with 10 bases between. This CDR3 region has 13 residues. For the CDR3, the DNA is TGTGCCAGCAGTGATGACCTAGCAGAAAAACTGTTTTTT. Protein: CASSDDLAEKLFF.

The chain is built from TRBV29-1 and TRBJ1-2; D is perhaps TRBD1 (5 bases). Germline assignment: CDR1 SQVTM and CDR2 ANQGSEA. The CDR3 contains 14 residues. The CDR3 loop reads CSCNRDPNSYGYTF. CDR3 coding DNA: TGCAGTTGTAACCGGGACCCGAACTCCTATGGCTACACCTTC.

V gene TRBV7-9 combines with J gene TRBJ2-5; 7 bases map to TRBD1. Germline CDR1 is SEHNR and CDR2 is FQNEAQ (reference sequence). The CDR3 extends over 16 amino acids. Unmatched junction bases numbered 13, after V lost 5 bases and J lost 4 bases. In nucleotides, the CDR3 is TGTGCCAGCAGCCTTACAGGGACAGTAGCCGGAGAGACCCAGTACTTC. Amino acids: CASSLTGTVAGETQYF.

This clonotype has a single count. V and J are TRBV24-1 and TRBJ1-2; D is unresolved. CDR1 and CDR2 from the germline V gene are KGHDR and SFDVKD. This CDR3 is 13 amino acids long. V lost 0 bases and J 4 bases, leaving 5 bases between the germline ends. CDR3 in amino acids: CATSDLTVYGYTF. In DNA, the CDR3 is TGTGCCACCAGTGATTTGACAGTCTATGGCTACACCTTC.

This clonotype has ten or more counts. The gene calls are TRBV29-1 and TRBJ1-1; 8 bases align to TRBD1. The CDR3 covers 13 residues. Germline V CDR1 and CDR2: SQVTM, ANQGSEA. The junction had 9 bases not matched to a gene; V was cut back by 7 bases and J by 5 bases. This chain's CDR3 is CSGDTGGGTEAFF. The CDR3 DNA sequence: TGCAGCGGGGATACAGGGGGGGGAACTGAAGCTTTCTTT. The full variable domain, its missing parts supplied by reference TRBV29-1 and TRBJ1-1, is SAVISQKPSRDICQRGTSLTIQCQVDSQVTMMFWYRQQPGQSLTLIATANQGSEATYESGFVIDKFPISRPNLTFSTLTVSNMSPEDSSIYLCSGDTGGGTEAFFGQGTRLTVV.

The rearrangement links TRBV29-1 to TRBJ1-4, with D possibly being TRBD1 (5 bases). Trimming pared 7 bases from V and 4 bases from J, leaving 10 bases between. Germline assignment: CDR1 SQVTM and CDR2 ANQGSEA. CDR3 length: 12 amino acids. The CDR3 region is CSARDGNEKLFF. The CDR3 DNA reads TGCAGCGCCCGGGACGGTAATGAAAAACTGTTTTTT.

The table lists this clonotype with many counts. The V call is TRBV20-1, the J call TRBJ2-5, with a possible D match to TRBD1 (6 bases). The CDR3 totals 15 residues. The V gene's germline CDR1 is DFQATT and CDR2 SNEGSKA (reference sequence). Trimming took off 7 bases at V and 5 bases at J, with 23 bases between the two ends. The CDR3 loop reads CSVKAGLGASETQYF. The CDR3 nucleotides read TGCAGTGTGAAAGCTGGTCTGGGGGCCTCGGAGACCCAGTACTTC.

The chain carries TRBV27 and TRBJ1-2; no firm D call. The CDR3 is made up of 14 amino acids. Germline V gene sequence: CDR1 MNHEY, CDR2 SMNVEV (reference sequence). V was pared by 4 bases and J by 0 bases, with 9 bases between. For the CDR3, the DNA is TGTGCCAGCAGTTCCCTGACTTCTAACTATGGCTACACCTTC. Protein product: CASSSLTSNYGYTF.

This clonotype was detected only a few times. The chain employs TRBV6-1 and TRBJ1-2; possible D gene TRBD1, 5 bases. The CDR3 covers 14 residues. The germline V and J ends were trimmed by 8 bases and 8 bases, with 21 bases remaining between them. Germline V lookup: CDR1 MNHNS, CDR2 SASEGT. In nucleotides, the CDR3 is TGTGCCAGCTCCCCGGACGGGGCGGGTCCCGGCTACACCTTC. Its translation is CASSPDGAGPGYTF.

The rearrangement uses TRBV6-1 and TRBJ2-3, with 12 bases identical to TRBD2. The CDR3 contains 15 residues. Trimming cost V 5 bases and J 6 bases; bases outside gene matches: 6. Per the germline V gene, CDR1 is MNHNS and CDR2 is SASEGT. The CDR3 region is CASSRLAGDLDTQYF. The CDR3 DNA sequence: TGTGCCAGCAGTCGACTAGCGGGAGATTTGGATACGCAGTATTTT.

This clonotype was observed many times. V is TRBV20-1 and J is TRBJ2-1; D is uncertain. The CDR3 extends over 12 amino acids. V lost 6 bases to trimming and J lost 3 bases, with 9 bases between them. Germline V gives CDR1 DFQATT, CDR2 SNEGSKA (reference sequence). CDR3 residues: CSARTHYNEQFF. In DNA form, the CDR3 reads TGCAGTGCCCGGACCCACTACAATGAGCAGTTCTTC.

The chain recombines TRBV5-1 with TRBJ1-3; D remains unclear. The V end lost 2 bases, the J end lost 4 bases, and 4 bases lay between the germline ends. Germline CDR1 reads SGHRS; CDR2 reads YFSETQ. CDR3 length equals 12 residues. The CDR3 loop is CASSFEGNTIYF. CDR3 nucleotides: TGCGCCAGCAGCTTTGAGGGAAACACCATATATTTT. Full variable domain (missing parts from reference TRBV5-1 and TRBJ1-3): KAGVTQTPRYLIKTRGQQVTLSCSPISGHRSVSWYQQTPGQGLQFLFEYFSETQRNKGNFPGRFSGRQFSNSRSEMNVSTLELGDSALYLCASSFEGNTIYFGEGSWLTVV.